This TCR beta chain is from a study of blood T cell repertoires in COVID-19. Study as a whole: PBMCs, B-cell-depleted T cells, or T cells provided the cDNA or gDNA that made up the material.

V was clipped by 4 bases and J by 3 bases; unmatched bases: 9. Germline V CDR1 and CDR2: SGHTA, FQGNSA. The CDR3 covers 17 residues. Data came from immunoSEQ multiplex PCR; TCRdb stores just in-frame clones and leaves some out. The repertoire holds over 110,000 clones, with 75% to 90% as singletons. Specimen: peripheral blood. The receptor's source is a woman between 45 and 65 years old with acute or convalescent COVID-19. The V gene is TRBV7-2, the J gene TRBJ1-2, with 12 bases matching TRBD1. CDR3 DNA sequence: TGTGCCAGCAGCTCCAAGGCTGGGACAGGGGGCGACTATGGCTACACCTTC. This translates into CASSSKAGTGGDYGYTF.